This record covers a single T cell receptor beta chain. Its matching antigen is unknown. The sample is drawn from a study of cytomegalovirus exposure and HLA in healthy donors. Study-wide results and limits: Most subjects' HLA-A and HLA-B alleles were reportedly predicted from TCR beta sequences. TCR beta V- and J-gene trimming was later associated with a missense DCLRE1C variant. It was reported in a later analysis that an Asian-associated ancestry cluster showed fewer N-insertions than the approximately 700-donor mean.

Researchers ran the PCR with 60 Vbeta and 13 Jbeta primers. Sequencing was performed with immunoSEQ multiplex PCR; in TCRdb, only in-frame clones are kept and a portion is missing. This table has about 200,000 clones, about four fifths appearing once. This CDR3 region has 12 residues. The germline V gene encodes CDR1 MNHNS and CDR2 SASEGT. V lost 5 bases and J lost 6, with 9 bases in between. Sample: PBMCs. The chain joins TRBV6-1 to TRBJ2-3; no reliable D call. The origin of this receptor is a middle-aged man in good health and CMV-seropositive. CDR3 nucleotides: TGTGCCAGCAGTCCCCTCCTGGATACGCAGTATTTT. It specifies CASSPLLDTQYF.